This TCR beta chain was sequenced during a study of CD8 T cells in Susac syndrome. Study-wide results and caveats: The study admitted that it had a relatively small number of individuals in its TCR sequencing and HLA analysis.

Reverse transcription of roughly 0.5 to 1 ug RNA used random hexamers. Amplification of the TCR beta CDR3 was carried out by immunoSEQ multiplex PCR, which spanned a total of 54 Vbeta and 13 Jbeta segments. TCRdb passed the immunoSEQ multiplex PCR reads through MiXCR, listing each CDR3 protein once. Here the sample spans 100,000 to 150,000 distinct CDR3 sequences, approximately 94% being singletons. Regarding this clonotype: As yet, its antigen is unknown.

Blood CD8+ and CD4+ T cells underwent high-throughput TCR beta sequencing. Both CD4+ and CD8+ T cells were negatively isolated, and TEMRA cells underwent FACS enrichment. V lost 2 bases to trimming and J lost 1 base; unmatched junction nucleotides: 3. Germline V gene sequence: CDR1 MGHDK, CDR2 SYGVNS. CDR3 length equals 15 residues. The receptor was isolated from a human donor with multiple sclerosis. The sample consisted of CD4+ T cells from PBMCs. The rearrangement joins TRBV25-1 to TRBJ2-5, with TRBD2 identical over 8 bases. In nucleotides, the CDR3 is TGTGCCAGCAGTGAACCGGGGGGGGTCCAAGAGACCCAGTACTTC. Protein product: CASSEPGGVQETQYF. The full variable domain, completed using reference TRBV25-1 and TRBJ2-5, is EADIYQTPRYLVIGTGKKITLECSQTMGHDKMYWYQQDPGMELHLIHYSYGVNSTEKGDLSSESTVSRIRTEHFPLTLESARPSHTSQYLCASSEPGGVQETQYFGPGTRLLVL.